A single sample gave rise to the 7 T cell receptor beta chains below, sequenced in a study of early T cells in non-severe SARS-CoV-2 infection. TCRdb recomputed calls from the 5' RACE reads with MiXCR, one row per CDR3 protein. The sample records approximately 60,000 distinct CDR3 sequences, approximately 12% being singletons. Source material: whole blood. Receptors were obtained from an adult who was a healthcare worker with PCR-confirmed SARS-CoV-2 infection or an uninfected control (not recorded which).

This clonotype was counted at least ten times. J is TRBJ1-1 and V is TRBV28, with D unclear. The CDR3 runs to 11 residues. Deletions cut 7 bases from V and 8 bases from J, with 11 bases between. From germline, CDR1 is MDHEN and CDR2 SYDVKM. CDR3 coding DNA: TGTGCCAGCACCCTCCGAGGCGAAGCTTTCTTT. Protein sequence: CASTLRGEAFF.

This clonotype was seen a handful of times. The chain joins TRBV11-3 to TRBJ2-1; possible D gene TRBD2, 6 bases. V lost 1 base, J lost 4 bases, and 17 bases lay in between. From germline, CDR1 is SGHNT and CDR2 YENEEA. CDR3 length: 17 amino acids. The CDR3 nucleotides read TGTGCCAGCAGCTTAGTAAGATGGAGGGCCATTTACAATGAGCAGTTCTTC. This codes for CASSLVRWRAIYNEQFF.

There are many counts of this clonotype. The CDR3 loop is CASSVDRQGTEAFF. DNA of the CDR3: TGTGCCAGCAGCGTAGATAGGCAGGGGACTGAAGCTTTCTTT. The chain uses TRBV9 and TRBJ1-1, with D perhaps TRBD1 (6 bases). Germline-derived CDR1 and CDR2 are SGDLS and YYNGEE. V shed 0 bases and J shed 5 bases, with 11 bases lying between them. The CDR3 sequence is 14 residues long.

This clonotype was counted a few times. The chain has TRBV5-5 and TRBJ1-1; maybe TRBD1 (5 bases). Trimming shortened V by 3 bases and J by 3 bases, and 15 bases separated the two germline ends. This CDR3 has 15 residues. Germline V gene lookup returns CDR1 SGHKS and CDR2 YYEKEE (reference sequence). CDR3 region: CASSSRPGGDTEAFF. The CDR3 coding sequence is TGTGCCAGCAGCTCCCGCCCCGGAGGGGACACTGAAGCTTTCTTT.

In its sample, this clonotype was seen many times. V usage is TRBV6-5 and J usage is TRBJ2-7; the match to TRBD1 covers 8 bases. The CDR3 has 15 amino acids. The germline CDR1 and CDR2 sequences are MNHEY and SVGAGI. The V gene end was trimmed by 5 bases and the J gene end by 3 bases; junction bases not matched to a gene: 9. CDR3 sequence (DNA): TGTGCCAGCAGTCCCCCAGGGGGCTCTTACTACGAGCAGTACTTC. Its protein is CASSPPGGSYYEQYF.

This clonotype was seen ten or more times. The CDR3 DNA follows: TGTGCCAGCAGCTTAGCGCAGGGCACTGAAGCTTTCTTT. Protein: CASSLAQGTEAFF. The chain employs TRBV11-1 and TRBJ1-1; possibly TRBD1 for D (5 bases). There are 13 residues in the CDR3. Germline loops: CDR1 SGHAT, CDR2 FQDESV (reference sequence). The V and J ends lost 0 bases and 4 bases respectively, with 6 bases between them.

This clonotype appeared a few times. The V gene is TRBV5-6, the J gene TRBJ2-2; 12 nucleotides agree with TRBD2. This CDR3 is 16 amino acids long. Germline V gene sequence: CDR1 SGHDT, CDR2 YYEEEE. The V segment lost 3 bases and the J segment 4 bases; nucleotides outside the gene matches: 4. Here the CDR3 DNA reads TGTGCCAGCAGCTCCCTAGCGGGGGGGCTCACCGGGGAGCTGTTTTTT. This translates into CASSSLAGGLTGELFF.